The entry below describes one T cell receptor (beta chain). No antigen is known for it. The sample is drawn from a study of OX40 agonist ivuxolimab in advanced cancers. Study findings and constraints: Partial responders at 0.1-3.0 mg/kg had among the lowest clonal expansion.

Method: immunoSEQ multiplex PCR; TCRdb's copy keeps in-frame clones and lacks some. In the table there are approximately 46,000 clones, approximately 71% of which are singletons. The CDR3 loop spans 10 amino acids. Germline-derived CDR1 and CDR2 are WNHNN and SYGVQD (reference sequence). V was shortened by 10 bases and J by 10 bases, with 13 bases between the two germline ends. Sequencing used CD4+ or CD8+ T cells sorted from blood, obtained in a trial of the OX40 agonist ivuxolimab. This clonotype originated in an adult with an advanced solid tumor such as melanoma, head and neck, liver or kidney cancer. The gene calls are TRBV10-1 and TRBJ1-1; D call uncertain. The CDR3 sequence: CATDLVRAFF. The CDR3 DNA reads as TGCGCCACCGACCTCGTGAGAGCTTTCTTT.